Listed here is a single T cell receptor beta chain. The entry originates in a study of identical twins. Using its own MiXCR run on the 5' RACE reads, TCRdb lists one record per CDR3 protein. The data hold approximately 250,000 distinct CDR3 sequences, with 6.5% observed a single time. This CDR3 contains 13 residues. The V segment lost 4 bases and the J segment 14 bases; nucleotides outside the gene matches: 10. Looked up from germline, CDR1 is KGHDR and CDR2 is SFDVKD. These data were likewise used in another study, on T cells expressing NK-cell markers.

The TCR sequence derives from a young woman in good health. The J gene is TRBJ2-1, the V gene TRBV24-1; TRBD2 matches at 7 bases. Material: CD8+ T cells sorted from blood. The CDR3: CATSDGELGGEFF. As DNA, the CDR3 is TGTGCCACCAGTGACGGCGAACTGGGGGGGGAGTTCTTC.